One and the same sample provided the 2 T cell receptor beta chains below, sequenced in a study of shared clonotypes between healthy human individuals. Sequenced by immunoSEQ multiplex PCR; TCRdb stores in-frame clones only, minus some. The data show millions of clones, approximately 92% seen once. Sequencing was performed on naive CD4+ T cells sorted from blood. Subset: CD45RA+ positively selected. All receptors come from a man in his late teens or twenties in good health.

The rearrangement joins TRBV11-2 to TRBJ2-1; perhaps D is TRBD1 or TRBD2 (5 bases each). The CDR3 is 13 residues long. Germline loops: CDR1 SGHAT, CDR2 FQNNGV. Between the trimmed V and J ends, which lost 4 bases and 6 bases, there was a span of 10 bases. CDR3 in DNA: TGTGCCAGCAGCTCGGGGCTCTTCAATGAGCAGTTCTTC. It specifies CASSSGLFNEQFF.

CDR3 region: CASINWDRANYGYTF. CDR3 nucleotides: TGTGCCAGCATAAACTGGGACAGAGCTAACTATGGCTACACCTTC. The rearrangement links TRBV28 to TRBJ1-2, with 7 bases matching TRBD1. V dropped 7 bases and J dropped 0; count of bases not matched to a gene: 8. This CDR3 is built from 15 residues. Germline CDR1 and CDR2: MDHEN and SYDVKM.